The 12 T cell receptor beta chains presented below share a single source sample, sequenced in a study of T-cell memory formation after mild COVID-19. TCRdb fed the 5' RACE reads into MiXCR, producing one record per CDR3 protein. The table has over 300,000 distinct CDR3 sequences, around 20% seen once. The sequenced sample was PBMCs or a T cell subset sorted from them (not recorded which). These receptors all come from a man in his late teens or twenties who had mild COVID-19 (a few samples of this study predate the infection). Cell type and time point are not known.

This clonotype has a handful of counts. The CDR3 loop is CASSVEGNSNQPQHF. In nucleotides, the CDR3 is TGTGCCAGCAGCGTAGAGGGGAATAGCAATCAGCCCCAGCATTTT. V and J are TRBV9 and TRBJ1-5; possible D gene TRBD1, 5 bases. CDR1 and CDR2 from the germline V gene are SGDLS and YYNGEE. The CDR3 covers 15 residues. Trimming took off 0 bases at V and 0 bases at J, with 7 bases between the two ends.

In this sample, this clonotype turned up a few times. The rearrangement uses TRBV12-3 or TRBV12-4 and TRBJ2-5; possible D gene TRBD1, 6 bases. The CDR3 contains 14 residues. The germline V and J ends were trimmed by 4 bases and 4 bases, with 13 bases remaining between them. DNA for the CDR3: TGTGCCAGCAGTTCTCCAGGGGTCCGAGAGACCCAGTACTTC. This encodes CASSSPGVRETQYF.

This clonotype occurred a few times. This chain links TRBV6-6 with TRBJ2-2, with D possibly TRBD2 on 6 matching bases. CDR1 and CDR2 from the germline V gene are MNHNY and SVGAGI (reference sequence). CDR3 length: 13 amino acids. The V gene lost 5 bases and the J gene lost 8 bases, with 12 bases spanning the gap. As DNA, the CDR3 is TGTGCCAGCAGTCCCTCGGGGGTTGGGGAGCTGTTTTTT. It yields the protein CASSPSGVGELFF.

There are a few counts of this clonotype. V and J are TRBV19 and TRBJ1-2; D is unresolved. This CDR3 contains 15 residues. Trimming took 3 bases from V and 2 from J, leaving 13 bases between them. Germline loops: CDR1 LNHDA, CDR2 SQIVND (reference sequence). The CDR3 protein is CASSMARGSNYGYTF. Written as DNA, the CDR3 is TGTGCCAGTAGTATGGCCCGAGGGTCCAACTATGGCTACACCTTC.

Here the CDR3 DNA reads TGCAGCGTTGAGGTGGGGCGTGCAGATACGCAGTATTTT. Its translation: CSVEVGRADTQYF. This chain links TRBV29-1 with TRBJ2-3; perhaps TRBD1 as D (5 bases). This CDR3 has 13 residues. Germline V gene lookup returns CDR1 SQVTM and CDR2 ANQGSEA. Trimming took off 3 bases at V and 4 bases at J, with 11 bases between the two ends.

V usage is TRBV5-1 and J usage is TRBJ1-1; D gene uncertain. The CDR3 is 16 residues long. V was trimmed by 0 bases and J by 0 bases, leaving 12 bases between them. Germline values: CDR1 SGHRS, CDR2 YFSETQ. DNA of the CDR3: TGCGCCAGCAGCTTGGGTTGGCAGCAAATGAACACTGAAGCTTTCTTT. Translation: CASSLGWQQMNTEAFF.

CDR3 amino acids: CASSLSLEREAGELFF. Here the CDR3 DNA reads TGCGCCAGCAGCCTCTCACTAGAACGGGAGGCCGGGGAGCTGTTTTTT. The V gene is TRBV5-1, the J gene TRBJ2-2, with TRBD2 matching 7 bases. Germline-derived CDR1 and CDR2 are SGHRS and YFSETQ. The CDR3 runs 16 residues. Trimming took 4 bases from V and 6 from J; bases not matched to a gene: 12.

The rearrangement joins TRBV7-2 to TRBJ2-7; TRBD1 matches at 9 bases. The CDR3 runs to 17 residues. From germline, CDR1 is SGHTA and CDR2 FQGNSA. V was clipped by 4 bases and J by 3 bases; unmatched bases: 13. The CDR3 reads CASSSRPLGTGIYEQYV. The DNA for the CDR3 is TGTGCCAGCAGCTCCCGACCCCTCGGGACAGGGATCTACGAGCAGTACGTC.

This chain connects TRBV5-1 to TRBJ2-3; D gene uncertain. Trimming took off 7 bases at V and 6 bases at J, with 12 bases between the two ends. Germline CDR1 is SGHRS and CDR2 is YFSETQ. This CDR3 is built from 12 residues. The DNA of the CDR3 is TGCGCCAGCGCCCCCGCACTGGATACGCAGTATTTT. Amino acids: CASAPALDTQYF.

This clonotype has only a few counts. The chain couples TRBV12-3 or TRBV12-4 to TRBJ2-7, with D perhaps matching TRBD1 (5 bases). There are 12 residues in the CDR3. The ends were cut back, 1 base at V and 7 bases at J, with 8 bases in the middle. CDR3 bases: TGTGCCAGCAGTTTAGGCAGGGAAGAGCAGTACGTC. It is translated as CASSLGREEQYV.

The J gene is TRBJ1-6, the V gene TRBV12-3 or TRBV12-4; 7 positions agree with TRBD1. V dropped 7 bases and J dropped 13; count of bases not matched to a gene: 16. CDR3 length: 15 residues. As DNA, the CDR3 is TGTGCCAGCACTAGAGGGGGCGTGAGATTCACCCCCCTCCACTTT. Protein: CASTRGGVRFTPLHF.

Only a few counts were recorded for this clonotype. The chain couples TRBV5-1 to TRBJ2-7; 7 nucleotides agree with TRBD2. Per the germline V gene, CDR1 is SGHRS and CDR2 is YFSETQ. CDR3 size: 14 residues. V dropped 4 bases and J dropped 0; count of bases not matched to a gene: 4. The CDR3 spells CASSPTGGSYEQYF. The CDR3 nucleotides are TGCGCCAGCAGCCCCACGGGGGGCTCCTACGAGCAGTACTTC.